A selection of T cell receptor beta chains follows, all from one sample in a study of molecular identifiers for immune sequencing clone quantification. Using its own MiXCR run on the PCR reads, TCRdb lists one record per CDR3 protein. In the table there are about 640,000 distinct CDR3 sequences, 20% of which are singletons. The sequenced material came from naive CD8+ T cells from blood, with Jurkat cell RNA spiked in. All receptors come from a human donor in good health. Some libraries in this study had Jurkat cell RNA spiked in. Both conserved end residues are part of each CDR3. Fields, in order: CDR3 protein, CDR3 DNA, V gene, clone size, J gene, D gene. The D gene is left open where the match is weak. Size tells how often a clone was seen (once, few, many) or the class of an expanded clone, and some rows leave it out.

CASSGGNSPYEQYF	TGCGCCAGCAGTGGGGGGAACAGCCCCTACGAGCAGTACTTC	TRBV10-1	many	TRBJ2-7	-
CASSYSTGDSYEQYF	TGTGCCAGTAGTTACTCGACAGGAGACTCCTACGAGCAGTACTTC	TRBV19	-	TRBJ2-7	-
CASSYRDRDYEQYF	TGTGCCAGCAGTTACCGGGACAGGGACTACGAGCAGTACTTC	TRBV6-6	many	TRBJ2-7	TRBD1
CAISGTGVSETQYF	TGTGCCATCAGTGGAACAGGGGTCTCGGAGACCCAGTACTTC	TRBV10-3	many	TRBJ2-5	TRBD1
CASSQDGAGWWSTDTQYF	TGCGCCAGCAGCCAAGATGGAGCGGGGTGGTGGAGCACAGATACGCAGTATTTT	TRBV4-3	few	TRBJ2-3	TRBD2
CASSDDSYSNQPQHF	TGTGCCAGCAGTGACGACAGTTATAGCAATCAGCCCCAGCATTTT	TRBV6-4	-	TRBJ1-5	-
CSVTSRETGQFF	TGCAGCGTCACCTCCCGGGAGACAGGACAGTTCTTC	TRBV29-1	many	TRBJ2-1	-
CASSIMGQHNEQFF	TGTGCCAGTAGTATCATGGGACAGCACAATGAGCAGTTCTTC	TRBV19	-	TRBJ2-1	TRBD1
CASSLSPGGPRDSNQPQHF	TGTGCCAGCAGCCTCTCCCCAGGGGGCCCGCGGGATAGCAATCAGCCCCAGCATTTT	TRBV27	-	TRBJ1-5	TRBD1
CASSQAPDSNTEAFF	TGCGCCAGCAGCCAAGCCCCAGATTCGAACACTGAAGCTTTCTTT	TRBV4-1	many	TRBJ1-1	-